The present T cell receptor beta chain was sequenced within a study of blood T cells in healthy people across ages. General observations from the study: Across samples, TCR beta diversity tracked strongly with naive T cell percentage.

Combining a sample-barcoded 5' primer with a J-beta primer mix, a second PCR ran for about 7 to 11 cycles. TCRdb re-derived calls from the 5' RACE reads in MiXCR, one entry per CDR3 protein. The data hold over a million distinct CDR3 sequences, with 40% to 55% observed a single time. As regards this clonotype: Its antigen is not known.

Donors gave around 9.3 milliliters of peripheral blood apiece. The CDR3 runs 13 residues. Trimming stripped 4 bases from V and 8 bases from J, with 14 bases between. Germline CDR1 is MNHNS and CDR2 is SASEGT. Sequencing was performed on blood. The V and J genes are TRBV6-1 and TRBJ1-2; D gene uncertain. This receptor was taken from a woman aged 55-75 years in good health. CDR3 in DNA: TGTGCCAGCAGTGCAGAACTTCCTGTGGGCTACACCTTC. This gives the protein CASSAELPVGYTF.